This T cell receptor (beta chain) was recorded in a study of blood T cell repertoires in COVID-19. Trimming left V 5 bases short and J 6 bases short, with 22 bases between. CDR1 and CDR2 (germline): SEHNR, FQNEAQ (reference sequence). The CDR3 consists of 17 residues. Profiled with immunoSEQ multiplex PCR; TCRdb holds only in-frame clones, not every one. The sample records some 670,000 clones, over 80% being singletons. This receptor was identified in a woman between 18 and 29 years old with acute or convalescent COVID-19. V gene TRBV7-9 combines with J gene TRBJ1-4; possible D gene TRBD1, 5 bases. Material: peripheral blood. For the CDR3, the DNA is TGTGCCAGCAGCCGGGGGGTTCCCGGGGCCGTGGATGAAAAACTGTTTTTT. Translated: CASSRGVPGAVDEKLFF.